What follows are 20 T cell receptor beta chains derived from one specimen sequenced in a study of cytomegalovirus exposure and HLA in healthy donors (TCRdb year 2017). Receptors were amplified or captured by the immunoSEQ multiplex PCR assay. For the multiplex PCR, a mixture combining 60 forward primers for TCR Vbeta segments and 13 reverse primers for TCR Jbeta segments was used. The table was pulled from immuneACCESS by TCRdb, which kept in-frame rearrangements only. Such tables lose some clones; where checked, under half of the loss comes from unresolved V genes, and the rest has no known cause. This sample lists around 180,000 clones; around 87% were detected once. The biggest ten clones account for 1.5% to 2% of the sample. The sequenced sample consisted of PBMCs. These receptors were collected from a woman between 18 and 30 years old in good health and CMV-seronegative.

The gene calls are TRBV30 and TRBJ1-1; D gene ambiguous. Trimming removed 5 bases at V and 3 bases at J, with 10 bases between. Germline V CDR1 and CDR2: GTSNPN, SVGIG (reference sequence). The length of the CDR3 is 12 residues. CDR3 protein: CAWAPGYTEAFF. CDR3 nucleotide sequence: TGTGCCTGGGCCCCAGGATACACTGAAGCTTTCTTT.

This clone came up once. The rearrangement joins TRBV19 to TRBJ1-6; 7 bases are shared with TRBD1. The V gene's germline CDR1 is LNHDA and CDR2 SQIVND (reference sequence). The V segment lost 4 bases and the J segment 10 bases; nucleotides outside the gene matches: 4. CDR3 length equals 13 residues. CDR3 DNA sequence: TGTGCCAGTAGTAGCGACAGGGACTCACCCCTCCACTTT. Protein product: CASSSDRDSPLHF.

Only one count was recorded for this clone. J is TRBJ1-1 and V is TRBV30; 7 nucleotides line up with TRBD1. Trimming cost V 3 bases and J 2 bases; bases outside gene matches: 6. CDR1 is GTSNPN and CDR2 is SVGIG in the germline V gene (reference sequence). This CDR3 has 14 residues. CDR3 sequence (DNA): TGTGCCTGGAGGGGGGACAGATTCAACACTGAAGCTTTCTTT. Its protein product is CAWRGDRFNTEAFF.

This rearrangement joins TRBV5-8 to TRBJ2-1; no firm D call. The CDR3 has 15 amino acids. Germline CDR1 and CDR2: SGHTS and YDEGEE. Trimming took 3 bases from V and 5 from J, leaving 15 bases between them. The CDR3 bases are TGTGCCAGCAGCTCGAGGAACCCTTATAACAATGAGCAGTTCTTC. It is translated as CASSSRNPYNNEQFF.

This clone was counted between two and nine times. The V call is TRBV29-1, the J call TRBJ2-2; 12 positions agree with TRBD1. The V gene end was trimmed by 8 bases and the J gene end by 4 bases; junction bases not matched to a gene: 5. Germline CDR1 SQVTM, CDR2 ANQGSEA. CDR3 size: 14 residues. The CDR3 here is CSTRGQGATGELFF. The CDR3 DNA reads TGCAGCACCCGGGGACAGGGGGCCACCGGGGAGCTGTTTTTT.

This clone has a handful of counts. Other DNA sequences in this sample translate to the same CDR3. This chain joins TRBV9 and TRBJ1-1; TRBD1 agrees at 9 bases. The CDR3 is 14 amino acids. V trimming: 2 bases; J trimming: 5 bases; junction bases outside the gene matches: 4. The V gene's germline CDR1 is SGDLS and CDR2 YYNGEE. The CDR3 nucleotides are TGTGCCAGCAGCGTGGGGACAGGGAGGACTGAAGCTTTCTTT. This gives the protein CASSVGTGRTEAFF. Combining the CDR3 with reference TRBV9 and TRBJ1-1 gives the whole variable domain DSGVTQTPKHLITATGQRVTLRCSPRSGDLSVYWYQQSLDQGLQFLIQYYNGEERAKGNILERFSAQQFPDLHSELNLSSLELGDSALYFCASSVGTGRTEAFFGQGTRLTVV.

The rearrangement uses TRBV7-9 and TRBJ2-3; a weak D match, TRBD1 (5 bases). Germline values: CDR1 SEHNR, CDR2 FQNEAQ (reference sequence). The CDR3 loop spans 16 amino acids. V dropped 2 bases and J dropped 1 base, with 13 bases sitting between them. In nucleotides, the CDR3 is TGTGCCAGCAGCTTATCCGAGGTACAGGGCACAGATACGCAGTATTTT. Protein product: CASSLSEVQGTDTQYF.

This clone occurred a few times. The gene calls are TRBV6-6 and TRBJ2-7; D unresolved. Germline CDR1 is MNHNY and CDR2 is SVGAGI (reference sequence). Trimming took off 2 bases at V and 0 bases at J, with 8 bases between the two ends. There are 14 residues in the CDR3. For the CDR3, the DNA is TGTGCCAGCAGTTACGGGCAGAGCTCCTACGAGCAGTACTTC. This translates into CASSYGQSSYEQYF.

This chain joins TRBV28 and TRBJ1-2; TRBD1 matches 8 bases. The CDR3 runs to 12 residues. The V gene's germline CDR1 is MDHEN and CDR2 SYDVKM. V dropped 7 bases and J dropped 7; count of bases not matched to a gene: 5. For the CDR3, the DNA is TGTGCCAGCATCAACAGGGGGGGTGGCTACACCTTC. Residues: CASINRGGGYTF.

The chain is built from TRBV30 and TRBJ1-1, with D possibly matching TRBD1 (5 bases). CDR3 length: 11 amino acids. Germline V gene lookup returns CDR1 GTSNPN and CDR2 SVGIG (reference sequence). Trimming left V 6 bases short and J 9 bases short, with 14 bases between. The CDR3 sequence: CACRGVGKAFF. DNA for the CDR3: TGTGCCTGCCGGGGGGTAGGAAAAGCTTTCTTT.

The chain uses TRBV4-3 and TRBJ2-1; 12 bases line up with TRBD2. The length of the CDR3 is 17 residues. Germline V CDR1 and CDR2: LGHNA, YSLEER. The V segment lost 4 bases and the J segment 0 bases; nucleotides outside the gene matches: 4. Here the CDR3 reads CASSLRLAGDSYNEQFF. The DNA for the CDR3 is TGCGCCAGCAGCCTGCGACTAGCGGGGGACTCCTACAATGAGCAGTTCTTC.

V is TRBV18 and J is TRBJ2-5; 9 bases are shared with TRBD2. Germline-derived CDR1 and CDR2 are KGHSH and LQKENI. The J segment lost 0 bases and the V segment lost 4 bases, leaving 3 bases of the junction unmatched. The CDR3 totals 15 residues. CDR3 in amino acids: CASSRASGNQETQYF. As DNA, the CDR3 is TGTGCCAGCTCACGGGCTAGCGGGAACCAAGAGACCCAGTACTTC.

This chain joins TRBV30 and TRBJ2-1; D may be TRBD2 (6 bases). Trimming left V 2 bases short and J 9 bases short, with 14 bases between. CDR1 is GTSNPN and CDR2 is SVGIG in the germline V gene (reference sequence). The CDR3 is made up of 13 amino acids. Written as DNA, the CDR3 is TGTGCCTGGAGTCCTCCAGCGGGCACTGAGCAGTTCTTC. Its translation: CAWSPPAGTEQFF.

This chain joins TRBV20-1 and TRBJ1-2, with D unresolved. This CDR3 has 11 amino acids. Deletions cut 6 bases from V and 2 bases from J, with 7 bases between. Germline CDR1 DFQATT, CDR2 SNEGSKA (reference sequence). CDR3 residues: CSAAGNYGYTF. CDR3 coding DNA: TGCAGTGCCGCAGGAAACTATGGCTACACCTTC.

This chain uses TRBV2 with TRBJ2-5, with D maybe TRBD2 (5 bases). The tail of the sequence fits TRBJ2-7 better, so the J call may be wrong. Germline V CDR1 and CDR2: SNHLY, FYNNEI. The CDR3 covers 13 residues. Written as DNA, the CDR3 is TGTGCCATTCGGGGAAGAAGCTCCTACGAGCAGTACTTC. It is translated as CAIRGRSSYEQYF.

The genes are TRBV6-4 and TRBJ2-2, with 7 nucleotides matching TRBD2. With V trimmed by 4 bases and J by 3 bases, 8 bases remained unmatched. Per germline, CDR1 MRHNA and CDR2 SNTAGT. CDR3 length: 16 residues. The CDR3 here is CASSGQRGEDTGELFF. CDR3 nucleotides: TGTGCCAGCAGTGGCCAACGGGGGGAGGACACCGGGGAGCTGTTTTTT.

This chain connects TRBV18 to TRBJ1-2; TRBD1 might be the D (5 bases). The germline V gene has CDR1 KGHSH and CDR2 LQKENI. CDR3 length: 14 amino acids. Trimming pared 1 base from V and 2 bases from J, leaving 8 bases between. The CDR3 DNA is TGTGCCAGCTCACCACGAGCAGGGAACTATGGCTACACCTTC. Its translation: CASSPRAGNYGYTF.

This clone was found once. The V gene is TRBV5-8, the J gene TRBJ1-5; no clear D. Germline V gene lookup returns CDR1 SGHTS and CDR2 YDEGEE. The CDR3 has 12 amino acids. Trimming took 0 bases from V and 6 from J, leaving 4 bases between them. CDR3 sequence reads: CASSLAFQPQHF. In DNA form, the CDR3 reads TGTGCCAGCAGCTTGGCCTTTCAGCCCCAGCATTTT.

The chain links TRBV4-1 to TRBJ2-2; TRBD1 matches 7 bases. Germline loops: CDR1 MGHRA, CDR2 YSYEKL. The CDR3 spans 17 residues. The junction had 13 bases not matched to a gene; V was cut back by 4 bases and J by 5 bases. The CDR3 nucleotides are TGCGCCAGCAGCCGACCGGGACAGCGTAAACCAACCGGGGAGCTGTTTTTT. Translation gives CASSRPGQRKPTGELFF.

The genes are TRBV2 and TRBJ2-7, with TRBD1 as a possible D gene (6 bases). The CDR3 consists of 15 residues. From germline, CDR1 is SNHLY and CDR2 FYNNEI. The V and J ends lost 3 bases and 0 bases respectively, with 12 bases between them. The CDR3 loop is CASSDQGTSSYEQYF. The CDR3 DNA reads as TGTGCCAGCAGTGATCAGGGGACGAGCTCCTACGAGCAGTACTTC.